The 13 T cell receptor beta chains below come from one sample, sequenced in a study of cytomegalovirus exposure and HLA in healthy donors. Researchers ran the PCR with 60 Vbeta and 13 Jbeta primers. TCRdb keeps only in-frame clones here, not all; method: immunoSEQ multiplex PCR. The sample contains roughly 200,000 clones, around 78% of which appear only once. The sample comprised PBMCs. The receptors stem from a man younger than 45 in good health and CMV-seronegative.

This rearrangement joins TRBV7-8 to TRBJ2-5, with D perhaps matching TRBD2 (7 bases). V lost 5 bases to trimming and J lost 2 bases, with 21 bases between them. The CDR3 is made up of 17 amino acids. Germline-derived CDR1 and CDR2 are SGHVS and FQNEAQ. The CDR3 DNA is TGTGCCAGCAGCCTTTACCCCGGGGGGCCCATACAAGAGACCCAGTACTTC. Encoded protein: CASSLYPGGPIQETQYF.

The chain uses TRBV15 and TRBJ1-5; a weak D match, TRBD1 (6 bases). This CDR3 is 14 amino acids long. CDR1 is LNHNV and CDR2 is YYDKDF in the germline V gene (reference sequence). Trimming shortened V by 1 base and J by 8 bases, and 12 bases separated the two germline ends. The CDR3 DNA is TGTGCCACCAGCAGAGTAACAGAGGGGGAGCCCCAGCATTTT. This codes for CATSRVTEGEPQHF. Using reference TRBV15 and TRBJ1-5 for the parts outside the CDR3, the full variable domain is DAMVIQNPRYQVTQFGKPVTLSCSQTLNHNVMYWYQQKSSQAPKLLFHYYDKDFNNEADTPDNFQSRRPNTSFCFLDIRSPGLGDTAMYLCATSRVTEGEPQHFGDGTRLSIL.

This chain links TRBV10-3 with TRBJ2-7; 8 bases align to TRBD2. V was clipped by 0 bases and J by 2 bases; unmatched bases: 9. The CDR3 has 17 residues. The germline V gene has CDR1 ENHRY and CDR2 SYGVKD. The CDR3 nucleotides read TGTGCCATCAGTGAGTCCCCGTTTAGCGGGGACACCTACGAGCAGTACTTC. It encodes CAISESPFSGDTYEQYF.

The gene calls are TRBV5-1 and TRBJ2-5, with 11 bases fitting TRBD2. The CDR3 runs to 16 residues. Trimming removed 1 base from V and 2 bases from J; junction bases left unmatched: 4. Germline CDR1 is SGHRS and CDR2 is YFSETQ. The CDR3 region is CASSLTRLAGQETQYF. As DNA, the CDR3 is TGCGCCAGCAGCTTGACACGACTAGCGGGACAAGAGACCCAGTACTTC.

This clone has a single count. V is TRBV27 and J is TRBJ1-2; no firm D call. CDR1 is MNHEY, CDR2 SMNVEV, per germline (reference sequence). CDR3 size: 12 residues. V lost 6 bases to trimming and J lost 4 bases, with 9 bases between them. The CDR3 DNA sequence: TGTGCCAGCAGCTCAGGTCTCTATGGCTACACCTTC. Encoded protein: CASSSGLYGYTF.

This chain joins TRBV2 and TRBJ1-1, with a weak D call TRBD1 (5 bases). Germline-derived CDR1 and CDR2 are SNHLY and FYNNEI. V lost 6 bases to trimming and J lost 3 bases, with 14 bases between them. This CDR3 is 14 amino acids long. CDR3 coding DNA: TGTGCCAGCAGGGGGGACGGAGGGCACACTGAAGCTTTCTTT. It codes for CASRGDGGHTEAFF.

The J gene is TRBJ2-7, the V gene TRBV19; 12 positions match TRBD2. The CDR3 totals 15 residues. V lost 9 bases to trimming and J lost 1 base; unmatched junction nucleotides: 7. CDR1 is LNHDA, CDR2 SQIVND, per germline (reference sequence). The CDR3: CASRIGTSGSYEQYF. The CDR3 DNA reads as TGTGCCAGCAGAATAGGGACTAGCGGGTCCTACGAGCAGTACTTC.

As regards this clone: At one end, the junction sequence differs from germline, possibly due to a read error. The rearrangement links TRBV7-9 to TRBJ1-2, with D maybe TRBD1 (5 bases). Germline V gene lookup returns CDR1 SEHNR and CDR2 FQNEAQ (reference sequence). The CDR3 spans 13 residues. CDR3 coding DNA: TGTGCCAGCAGCCTAGCCTCGGGGGATGGCTACACCTTC. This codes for CASSLASGDGYTF.

The CDR3 nucleotides read TGTGCCAGCTTTCCGGAAGCGGGAAAGCAGGGCGAGCAGTACTTC. Amino acid sequence: CASFPEAGKQGEQYF. V gene TRBV28 combines with J gene TRBJ2-7, with TRBD2 identical over 7 bases. V shed 8 bases and J 6 bases; nucleotides not matched to a gene: 16. This CDR3 contains 15 residues. From germline, CDR1 is MDHEN and CDR2 SYDVKM.

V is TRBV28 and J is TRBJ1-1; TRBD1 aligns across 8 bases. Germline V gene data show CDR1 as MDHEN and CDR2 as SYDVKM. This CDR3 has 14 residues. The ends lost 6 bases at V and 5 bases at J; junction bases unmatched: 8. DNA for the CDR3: TGTGCCAGCAGGCCAACAGGGGGTTGGACTGAAGCTTTCTTT. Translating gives CASRPTGGWTEAFF.

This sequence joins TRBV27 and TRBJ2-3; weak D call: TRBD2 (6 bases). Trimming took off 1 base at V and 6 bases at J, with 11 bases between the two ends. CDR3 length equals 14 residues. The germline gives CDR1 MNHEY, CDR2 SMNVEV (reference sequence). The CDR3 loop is CASSLFRSGDTQYF. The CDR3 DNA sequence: TGTGCCAGCAGTTTATTCAGGAGCGGGGATACGCAGTATTTT.

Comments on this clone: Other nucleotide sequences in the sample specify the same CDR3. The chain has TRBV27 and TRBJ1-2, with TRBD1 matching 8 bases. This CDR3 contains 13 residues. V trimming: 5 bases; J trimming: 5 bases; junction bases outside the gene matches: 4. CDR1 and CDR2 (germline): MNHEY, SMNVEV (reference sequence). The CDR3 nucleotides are TGTGCCAGCAGTCCCCGACAGGGGTATGGCTACACCTTC. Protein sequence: CASSPRQGYGYTF.

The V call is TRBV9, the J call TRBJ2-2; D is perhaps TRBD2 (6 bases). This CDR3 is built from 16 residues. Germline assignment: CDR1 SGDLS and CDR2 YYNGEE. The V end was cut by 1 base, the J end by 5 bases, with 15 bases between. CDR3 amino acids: CASSVLAGYLTGELFF. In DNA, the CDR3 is TGTGCCAGCAGCGTATTGGCGGGATATTTGACCGGGGAGCTGTTTTTT.